This TCR beta chain was profiled in a study of technical replicates of blood from several donors. The V and J ends lost 6 bases and 4 bases respectively, with 12 bases between them. CDR1 is MNHEY, CDR2 SMNVEV, per germline (reference sequence). This CDR3 comprises 13 residues. The data were produced by immunoSEQ multiplex PCR, yet TCRdb's version contains in-frame clones alone and is incomplete. Of around 68,000 clones listed, less than 98% were seen once; the top ten hold about 0.31%. The source material was T cells isolated from PBMCs. This sequence was found in a human donor in good health. V and J are TRBV27 and TRBJ1-2; no clear D gene. The CDR3 here is CASSPSGGYGYTF. The CDR3 region has the DNA TGTGCCAGCAGCCCCAGTGGAGGCTATGGCTACACCTTC.